The text below deals with one T cell receptor (beta chain). This clone showed up just a few times. It lacks a known antigen. It has no much larger one-base neighbor in the sample; base qualities were not kept. The sample belongs to a study of blood T cell repertoires in COVID-19 (dated by TCRdb to the early 2020s). Looking at the study overall: Samples from collaborators originated in the United States, Italy and Spain and spanned both the acute and convalescent phases of COVID-19. A freely available public database, intended as a resource for researchers studying the immune response to SARS-CoV-2, is where the repertoires were released. The samples were drawn from two sources: the first 160 participants of the ongoing ImmuneRACE study, and 1,000 to 1,500 subjects contributed by 6 global collaborators. HLA class I and class II types, where available, came from metadata supplied by the sample provider rather than from assay-based typing. Sample metadata almost always included a de-identified subject ID, COVID-19 status, age in years and sex. Deeply sampled blood TCRbeta repertoires from subjects exposed to, actively infected with, or recovered from COVID-19 were included in the dataset. The prospective study material was composed of cDNA or gDNA derived from T cells, B-cell-depleted T cells, or PBMCs. What the work shows at the level of the full study, not this receptor alone: Clinical and demographic metadata were provided uncurated, with the amount varying by source and participant.

V and J are truncated by 1 base and 0 bases respectively, leaving an intervening sequence of 18 bases. The germline V gene provides CDR1 MGHRA and CDR2 YSYEKL. The CDR3 measures 18 amino acids from cysteine to phenylalanine. Of the read, only the CDR3 DNA is kept; its 54 bases are in frame from base 1. Whole blood was collected in K2EDTA tubes by collaborating institutions according to the institutions' own protocols. For TCRbeta analysis, collaborators shipped samples as frozen whole blood, isolated PBMCs, or DNA extracted from either of those sample types. The immunoSEQ Assay, a bias-controlled multiplex PCR, was used to amplify TCRbeta CDR3 regions from genomic DNA. As for how the authors treated the data: Within the assay, amplification of reference gene primers was used to estimate how many nucleated cells each sample contained. Sequence reads were collapsed and filtered to measure the absolute abundance of every unique TCRbeta CDR3 rearrangement. Productive Simpson clonality was computed per sample as the square root of Simpson's diversity index over productive rearrangements. TCRdb limited this immuneACCESS table to in-frame rearrangements with V and J called. A share of clones is missing; checked studies link under half to unresolved V genes, and the rest is unexplained. For V, J and clone size, that table is used; D and trimming come from the DNA. This sample holds roughly 380,000 clones; roughly 85% were observed only once. Of the sample, 3.5% to 4% is held by the ten largest clones.

The chain couples TRBV4-1 to TRBJ1-2; TRBD1 might be the D gene, on 6 matching bases. This TCR derives from a woman aged 18-29 years with acute or convalescent COVID-19. The sequencing input was peripheral blood. The CDR3: CASSQAITTGLTNYGYTF. At the DNA level, the sequence is TGCGCCAGCAGCCAAGCGATTACGACAGGCCTAACTAACTATGGCTACACCTTC.